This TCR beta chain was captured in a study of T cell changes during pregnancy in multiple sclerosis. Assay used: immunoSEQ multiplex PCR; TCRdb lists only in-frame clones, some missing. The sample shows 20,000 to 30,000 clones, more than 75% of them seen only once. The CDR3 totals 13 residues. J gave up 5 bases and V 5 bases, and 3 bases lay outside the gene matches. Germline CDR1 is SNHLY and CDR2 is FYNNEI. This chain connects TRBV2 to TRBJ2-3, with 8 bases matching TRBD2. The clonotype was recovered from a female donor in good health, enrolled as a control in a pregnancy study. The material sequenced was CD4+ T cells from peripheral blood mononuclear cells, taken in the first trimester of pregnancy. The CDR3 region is CASSREGKDTQYF. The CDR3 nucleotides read TGTGCCAGCAGTCGGGAGGGTAAAGATACGCAGTATTTT.